The rows below give T cell receptor beta chains drawn from one sample of a study of blood T cell repertoires in COVID-19. This table comes from immunoSEQ multiplex PCR, and its TCRdb copy is limited to in-frame clones, with some not included. This sample has 250,000 to 300,000 clones, with 83% found just once. The sample taken for sequencing was peripheral blood. The receptors were gathered from a man aged 55-75 years who had recovered from COVID-19. CDR3s leave out the opening cysteine and the closing phenylalanine or tryptophan. Expanded clones are given a class, and other clones once, few, many or no size at all.

j_call	cdr3_length	clone_size	v_call	cdr3_aa
TRBJ1-1	13	NA	TRBV6-5	ASSRSGTGNTEAF
TRBJ2-7	13	NA	TRBV6-6	ASRTTGQGSYEQY
TRBJ2-2	13	few	TRBV3-1/TRBV3-2	ASSPTTGSAGELF
TRBJ2-4	16	NA	TRBV9	ASSATGQLTGPKNIQY
TRBJ2-2	13	NA	TRBV28	ASTPAQGATGELF
TRBJ2-3	12	NA	TRBV9	ASSASGSADTQY
TRBJ1-3	12	NA	TRBV3-1/TRBV3-2	ASSLTGPGNTIY
TRBJ2-3	11	NA	TRBV6-5	ASRNAGADTQY
TRBJ1-6	14	few	TRBV19	ASRKTESSYNSPLH
TRBJ2-5	11	NA	TRBV30	AWSASLAETQY
TRBJ2-7	11	NA	TRBV28	ASGEGGAYEQY
TRBJ1-5	11	NA	TRBV30	AWSPSINQPQH
TRBJ2-3	12	NA	TRBV29-1	SVVVRGQVDTQY
TRBJ2-1	11	NA	TRBV21-1	ASWATDYNEQF
TRBJ2-7	13	NA	TRBV27	ASSPGTSGSYEQY
TRBJ2-1	10	NA	TRBV24-1	ARTSGRNEQF
TRBJ2-1	12	NA	TRBV18	ASSPTIGQSPPF
TRBJ1-3	11	NA	TRBV29-1	SVVQDSGNTIY
TRBJ2-6	15	NA	TRBV6-1	ASSAGGAPSGANVLT
TRBJ1-2	10	NA	TRBV28	ASSGGTYGYT
TRBJ2-3	15	NA	TRBV2	ASGGGEGLEVTDTQY
TRBJ2-4	12	NA	TRBV25-1	ASRVDRGKNIQY
TRBJ1-5	16	NA	TRBV27	ASSLLSGQAYSNQPQH
TRBJ2-5	13	NA	TRBV5-1	ASSRLAGYQETQY
TRBJ2-1	13	once	TRBV2	ASSVKAGAANEQF
TRBJ2-5	10	NA	TRBV2	ASSGSGETQY
TRBJ1-6	13	NA	TRBV9	ASSARTGGTSPLH
TRBJ1-2	13	NA	TRBV4-1	ASSQPEIRGVGYT
TRBJ2-6	13	NA	TRBV18	ASSPGGTGANVLT
TRBJ1-1	12	NA	TRBV5-1	ASSLGQANTEAF
TRBJ2-1	13	once	TRBV5-1	ASTSGGETYNEQF
TRBJ2-3	12	NA	TRBV19	ASSLGTGADTQY
TRBJ2-3	14	NA	TRBV18	ASSLQAVGGTDTQY
TRBJ2-2	13	NA	TRBV9	ASSREGPNTGELF